The 19 T cell receptor beta chains in this list originate from one sample, sequenced in a study of long-term antiretroviral therapy in people with HIV. With survey level as its setting, the immunoSEQ assay was v3.0. Libraries were prepared by immunoSEQ multiplex PCR; TCRdb keeps only in-frame clonotypes and omits some of them. The table includes approximately 24,000 clones, 81% detected once. The sample was unsorted PBMCs, taken at the start of antiretroviral therapy, before treatment. Receptors were obtained from a woman aged 18-29 years with HIV.

The chain combines TRBV14 with TRBJ1-2, with 7 positions matching TRBD1. CDR3 size: 16 residues. The germline V gene encodes CDR1 SGHDN and CDR2 FVKESK. Germline trimming cut 2 bases from V and 0 bases from J; bases unmatched to any gene: 6. The DNA of the CDR3 is TGTGCCAGCAGCCAATTCCGGGACAGACCTAACTATGGCTACACCTTC. It specifies CASSQFRDRPNYGYTF.

The gene calls are TRBV4-3 and TRBJ2-7; 9 bases agree with TRBD1. This CDR3 has 16 residues. Trimming at V came to 0 bases and at J to 1 base, leaving 4 bases not matched to a gene. From germline, CDR1 is LGHNA and CDR2 YSLEER. This CDR3 is CASSQETGGGSYEQYF. In nucleotides, the CDR3 is TGCGCCAGCAGCCAAGAAACAGGGGGCGGGTCCTACGAGCAGTACTTC.

The rearrangement links TRBV5-5 to TRBJ2-5, with a possible D match to TRBD2 (5 bases). The CDR3 has 13 residues. Per the germline V gene, CDR1 is SGHKS and CDR2 is YYEKEE (reference sequence). The ends were cut back, 5 bases at V and 3 bases at J, with 11 bases in the middle. The CDR3 is CASRGSAEETQYF. CDR3 DNA: TGTGCCAGCAGGGGGAGTGCAGAAGAGACCCAGTACTTC.

This clone has only one observation. The gene calls are TRBV6-5 and TRBJ2-7; no clear D. The V gene's germline CDR1 is MNHEY and CDR2 SVGAGI. The CDR3 runs 14 residues. The V end lost 0 bases, the J end lost 2 bases, and 8 bases lay between the germline ends. The CDR3 DNA follows: TGTGCCAGCAGTTACTCGCAGTCAACCTACGAGCAGTACTTC. Protein sequence: CASSYSQSTYEQYF.

The V and J genes are TRBV19 and TRBJ1-4, with 9 bases that match TRBD1. This CDR3 is built from 14 residues. Trimming took 3 bases from V and 5 from J; bases not matched to a gene: 1. Germline V gene data show CDR1 as LNHDA and CDR2 as SQIVND (reference sequence). The CDR3 is CASSIGTGNEKLFF. The CDR3 DNA reads as TGTGCCAGTAGTATCGGGACAGGGAATGAAAAACTGTTTTTT.

The chain carries TRBV4-1 and TRBJ1-4; D gene ambiguous. V was shortened by 0 bases and J by 5 bases, with 10 bases between the two germline ends. The CDR3 is 15 amino acids. Germline CDR1 is MGHRA and CDR2 is YSYEKL. The CDR3 here is CASSQDRGKNEKLFF. The CDR3 DNA sequence: TGCGCCAGCAGCCAAGATCGAGGAAAGAATGAAAAACTGTTTTTT.

Sample share makes this clone medium-sized (0.01 to 0.1%). The gene calls are TRBV11-3 and TRBJ2-2, with D possibly matching TRBD2 (6 bases). The CDR3 is 13 residues long. Trimming removed 0 bases at V and 7 bases at J, with 6 bases between. Germline CDR1 SGHNT, CDR2 YENEEA. Here the CDR3 reads CASSLEGGGELFF. The CDR3 nucleotides are TGTGCCAGCAGCTTAGAGGGAGGCGGGGAGCTGTTTTTT. The whole variable domain, filled in from reference TRBV11-3 and TRBJ2-2, reads EAGVVQSPRYKIIEKKQPVAFWCNPISGHNTLYWYLQNLGQGPELLIRYENEEAVDDSQLPKDRFSAERLKGVDSTLKIQPAELGDSAVYLCASSLEGGGELFFGEGSRLTVL.

The chain recombines TRBV7-3 with TRBJ2-7; 10 bases are a match to TRBD2. The CDR3 covers 15 residues. Germline CDR1 SGHTA, CDR2 FQGTGA. After removal of 5 bases from V and 2 bases from J, the junction contained 6 bases not matched to a gene. The CDR3 region has the DNA TGTGCCAGCAGCCAACTAGCGGGGACAGCCTACGAGCAGTACTTC. This encodes CASSQLAGTAYEQYF.

The chain employs TRBV30 and TRBJ1-5; 8 positions match TRBD1. The V segment lost 2 bases and the J segment 1 base; nucleotides outside the gene matches: 4. The CDR3 totals 15 residues. Germline V gene sequence: CDR1 GTSNPN, CDR2 SVGIG (reference sequence). The CDR3 reads CAWSPRGQSNQPQHF. CDR3 DNA sequence: TGTGCCTGGAGTCCCAGGGGGCAAAGCAATCAGCCCCAGCATTTT.

The CDR3 bases are TGTGCCAGCTCACCGGGGGGAGCATTCTCTGGAAACACCATATATTTT. Protein: CASSPGGAFSGNTIYF. The chain uses TRBV18 and TRBJ1-3, with D possibly matching TRBD1 (5 bases). Looked up from germline, CDR1 is KGHSH and CDR2 is LQKENI. This CDR3 comprises 16 residues. The germline V and J ends were trimmed by 3 bases and 0 bases, with 12 bases remaining between them.

CDR3 region: CASSIEIRYEQFF. DNA of the CDR3: TGTGCCAGTAGTATCGAGATTAGATATGAGCAGTTCTTC. The rearrangement links TRBV19 to TRBJ2-1; D unresolved. CDR1 is LNHDA, CDR2 SQIVND, per germline (reference sequence). There are 13 residues in the CDR3. V was cut by 3 bases and J by 8 bases, with 11 bases left in between.

V usage is TRBV4-1 and J usage is TRBJ1-4; no reliable D call. This CDR3 is 16 amino acids long. V was trimmed by 0 bases and J by 6 bases, leaving 14 bases between them. Germline V gene data show CDR1 as MGHRA and CDR2 as YSYEKL. The CDR3 here is CASSQEGLLRDEKLFF. The CDR3 nucleotides read TGCGCCAGCAGCCAAGAGGGCCTTCTGAGGGATGAAAAACTGTTTTTT.

This clone was detected only once. The rearrangement links TRBV20-1 to TRBJ2-1; D not resolved. Germline CDR1 is DFQATT and CDR2 is SNEGSKA (reference sequence). Between the trimmed V and J ends, which lost 4 bases and 7 bases, there was a span of 8 bases. This CDR3 has 11 amino acids. CDR3 region: CSANAANEQFF. The CDR3 coding sequence is TGCAGTGCTAATGCGGCGAATGAGCAGTTCTTC.

This chain joins TRBV2 and TRBJ1-1; D unresolved. The V gene lost 10 bases and the J gene lost 9 bases, with 18 bases spanning the gap. The CDR3 length is 12 residues. CDR1 is SNHLY, CDR2 FYNNEI, per germline. The CDR3 region has the DNA TGTGCCACCTCAGTCCGGGTCCCACAAGCTTTCTTT. This gives the protein CATSVRVPQAFF.

V and J are TRBV7-9 and TRBJ2-5; D is perhaps TRBD1 or TRBD2 (6 bases each). Trimming pared 2 bases from V and 5 bases from J, leaving 15 bases between. This CDR3 is 15 amino acids long. CDR1 is SEHNR, CDR2 FQNEAQ, per germline (reference sequence). Here the CDR3 DNA reads TGTGCCAGCAGCTTATCTGTAGGGGGGATGGAGACCCAGTACTTC. Its protein is CASSLSVGGMETQYF. Variable domain in full (rest from reference TRBV7-9 and TRBJ2-5): DTGVSQNPRHKITKRGQNVTFRCDPISEHNRLYWYRQTLGQGPEFLTYFQNEAQLEKSRLLSDRFSAERPKGSFSTLEIQRTEQGDSAMYLCASSLSVGGMETQYFGPGTRLLVL.

The rearrangement uses TRBV27 and TRBJ2-5; D gene ambiguous. The germline V and J ends were trimmed by 6 bases and 5 bases, with 16 bases remaining between them. The V gene's germline CDR1 is MNHEY and CDR2 SMNVEV (reference sequence). This CDR3 has 14 amino acids. CDR3 sequence: CASSPPWGMETQYF. The CDR3 coding sequence is TGTGCCAGCAGCCCCCCCTGGGGTATGGAGACCCAGTACTTC.

By sample fraction, this clone is medium-sized (0.01 to 0.1%). The chain uses TRBV21-1 and TRBJ2-1; no DNA check was done on the table's D call, TRBD2. TRBV21-1 is classified as a pseudogene. The CDR3 spans 17 residues. CDR3 sequence reads: CASRAHPGRGGMDEQFF. CDR3 DNA sequence: TGTGCCAGCCGCGCGCACCCGGGGCGGGGGGGGATGGATGAGCAGTTCTTC.

The V and J genes are TRBV27 and TRBJ2-5; 7 bases agree with TRBD1. Trimming at V came to 3 bases and at J to 5 bases, leaving 6 bases not matched to a gene. Germline lookup yields CDR1 MNHEY and CDR2 SMNVEV (reference sequence). CDR3 length equals 14 residues. CDR3 nucleotide sequence: TGTGCCAGCAGTTTTTATCAGGGGGTGGAGACCCAGTACTTC. Translated, it gives CASSFYQGVETQYF.

V and J are TRBV28 and TRBJ1-2, with 9 nucleotides matching TRBD1. V lost 6 bases to trimming and J lost 7 bases; unmatched junction nucleotides: 9. Looked up from germline, CDR1 is MDHEN and CDR2 is SYDVKM. The CDR3 sequence is 14 residues long. In DNA, the CDR3 is TGTGCCAGCAGCCTTCCGGGACAGGGTGGTGGCTACACCTTC. Translating gives CASSLPGQGGGYTF.